This entry lists 28 T cell receptor beta chains sequenced from one sample in a study of T cells in Graves' hyperthyroidism and ophthalmopathy. The source material, RNA transcripts, was used to amplify TCR beta CDR3 regions. Using the HTBI primer set, a first-round RT-PCR was run on the TCR CDR3. TCRdb processed the multiplex PCR reads anew with MiXCR; each CDR3 protein has one entry. The data show just over 550,000 distinct CDR3 sequences, with under 60% seen just once and 8.2% held by the top ten. What was sequenced was peripheral blood or thyroid tissue (not recorded which). All receptors come from a woman between 18 and 29 years old with Graves' hyperthyroidism.

This clonotype was seen a handful of times. V usage is TRBV29-1 and J usage is TRBJ2-7, with 10 positions matching TRBD2. Looked up from germline, CDR1 is SQVTM and CDR2 is ANQGSEA. The CDR3 has 15 residues. The V segment lost 2 bases and the J segment 3 bases; nucleotides outside the gene matches: 7. CDR3 nucleotide sequence: TGCAGCGTTGAAACAGCGGGAGGGCCCGTCTACGAGCAGTACTTC. The encoded protein is CSVETAGGPVYEQYF.

The chain has TRBV19 and TRBJ1-1; TRBD1 matches 8 bases. Trimming took 3 bases from V and 11 from J; bases not matched to a gene: 8. This CDR3 comprises 13 residues. The V gene's germline CDR1 is LNHDA and CDR2 SQIVND (reference sequence). The chain's CDR3 is CASSITQGAVAFF. CDR3 nucleotides: TGTGCCAGTAGTATCACCCAGGGGGCGGTTGCTTTCTTT.

At least ten counts were recorded for this clonotype. For the CDR3, the DNA is TGCAGCGTTTATGACAGGGACAATCAGCCCCAGCATTTT. Translation: CSVYDRDNQPQHF. The chain links TRBV29-1 to TRBJ1-5; 7 bases are a match to TRBD1. From germline, CDR1 is SQVTM and CDR2 ANQGSEA. V trimming: 5 bases; J trimming: 3 bases; junction bases outside the gene matches: 4. CDR3 length: 13 residues.

V gene TRBV2 combines with J gene TRBJ1-3; D might be TRBD1 (6 bases). Looked up from germline, CDR1 is SNHLY and CDR2 is FYNNEI. The length of the CDR3 is 17 residues. The V end lost 8 bases, the J end lost 4 bases, and 24 bases lay between the germline ends. In DNA form, the CDR3 reads TGTGCCAGCGCGCGGGGGGCGGGGGCCTCTCTAGGAAACACCATATATTTT. It codes for CASARGAGASLGNTIYF.

The CDR3 reads CATSRVGGTGGSPLHF. The CDR3 nucleotides are TGTGCCACCAGCAGAGTTGGCGGGACAGGGGGTTCACCCCTCCACTTT. V is TRBV15 and J is TRBJ1-6; 11 bases map to TRBD1. J lost 9 bases, V lost 1 base, and 5 bases had no gene match. CDR1 and CDR2 from the germline V gene are LNHNV and YYDKDF (reference sequence). CDR3 size: 16 residues.

To note about this clonotype: With a much larger clone just one base away, this may be a read error. V is TRBV9 and J is TRBJ2-5; D is perhaps TRBD1 or TRBD2 (6 bases each). The CDR3 consists of 15 residues. V lost 0 bases, J lost 3 bases, and 12 bases lay in between. Germline V gene lookup returns CDR1 SGDLS and CDR2 YYNGEE. The CDR3 sequence is CASSVDRGVEETQYF. The CDR3 coding sequence is TGTGCCAGCAGCGTAGATAGGGGGGTAGAAGAGACCCAGTACTTC.

The rearrangement joins TRBV11-2 to TRBJ2-5; 7 nucleotides line up with TRBD2. The CDR3 consists of 15 residues. In germline, CDR1 is SGHAT, CDR2 FQNNGV. Trimming cost V 1 base and J 9 bases; bases outside gene matches: 11. The DNA of the CDR3 is TGTGCCAGCAGCTTAGTAGCGGGCAGCCATCAGCCCCAGTACTTC. Its translation: CASSLVAGSHQPQYF.

V usage is TRBV7-9 and J usage is TRBJ2-5, with 14 bases aligning to TRBD2. Trimming removed 5 bases from V and 6 bases from J; junction bases left unmatched: 5. This CDR3 has 15 residues. Germline CDR1 SEHNR, CDR2 FQNEAQ (reference sequence). The CDR3 sequence is CASSRLAGGPKTQYF. In nucleotides, the CDR3 is TGTGCCAGCAGCCGACTAGCGGGAGGGCCGAAGACCCAGTACTTC.

The J gene is TRBJ2-7, the V gene TRBV15; weak D call: TRBD1 (5 bases). This CDR3 has 12 residues. Trimming removed 3 bases from V and 4 bases from J, with 7 bases in between. Per the germline V gene, CDR1 is LNHNV and CDR2 is YYDKDF (reference sequence). In DNA, the CDR3 is TGTGCCACCAGCAGTCAGGGATACGAGCAGTACTTC. Translation gives CATSSQGYEQYF.

This clonotype was counted a few times. V usage is TRBV5-1 and J usage is TRBJ2-7, with a possible D match to TRBD2 (5 bases). The CDR3 is 13 amino acids. The germline CDR1 and CDR2 sequences are SGHRS and YFSETQ. V was pared by 4 bases and J by 1 base, with 9 bases between. CDR3 sequence: CASSKAGSYEQYF. The CDR3 bases are TGCGCCAGCAGCAAGGCGGGTTCCTACGAGCAGTACTTC. Drawing the rest from reference TRBV5-1 and TRBJ2-7, the complete variable domain is KAGVTQTPRYLIKTRGQQVTLSCSPISGHRSVSWYQQTPGQGLQFLFEYFSETQRNKGNFPGRFSGRQFSNSRSEMNVSTLELGDSALYLCASSKAGSYEQYFGPGTRLTVT.

V is TRBV6-5 and J is TRBJ1-5, with D unresolved. The CDR3 totals 12 residues. The V end lost 0 bases, the J end lost 7 bases, and 4 bases lay between the germline ends. Germline V gene data show CDR1 as MNHEY and CDR2 as SVGAGI. The CDR3 reads CASSYSGQPQHF. The CDR3 DNA follows: TGTGCCAGCAGTTACTCCGGGCAGCCCCAGCATTTT.

This clonotype has a handful of counts. The J gene is TRBJ2-7, the V gene TRBV7-9; 10 bases line up with TRBD2. There are 15 residues in the CDR3. V trimming: 1 base; J trimming: 1 base; junction bases outside the gene matches: 1. CDR1 SEHNR and CDR2 FQNEAQ come from the germline V gene (reference sequence). CDR3 in DNA: TGTGCCAGCAGCTTAGATAGCGGGGGGTCCTACGAGCAGTACTTC. This encodes CASSLDSGGSYEQYF.

Of note for this clonotype: This may be a read error: a much more frequent sequence differs by one nucleotide. This chain links TRBV10-3 with TRBJ2-7; no clear D. Germline-derived CDR1 and CDR2 are ENHRY and SYGVKD. Trimming left V 0 bases short and J 5 bases short, with 5 bases between. The CDR3 length is 12 residues. The CDR3 region is CAISESRDEQYF. In DNA form, the CDR3 reads TGTGCCATCAGTGAGTCACGGGACGAGCAGTACTTC.

This clonotype was observed at least ten times. V and J are TRBV24-1 and TRBJ1-1, with D unclear. This CDR3 has 12 amino acids. V lost 3 bases, J lost 8 bases, and 9 bases lay in between. The germline V gene has CDR1 KGHDR and CDR2 SFDVKD. CDR3 DNA: TGTGCCACCAGTGATCAAGATGCCGAAGCTTTCTTT. It codes for CATSDQDAEAFF.

DNA of the CDR3: TGTGCCACCAGCAGAGACAGGGCCAACGTCCTGACTTTC. Translation: CATSRDRANVLTF. This chain uses TRBV15 with TRBJ2-6; no firm D call. The CDR3 totals 13 residues. Trimming stripped 0 bases from V and 5 bases from J, with 2 bases between. Germline CDR1 reads LNHNV; CDR2 reads YYDKDF (reference sequence).

The chain has TRBV14 and TRBJ2-7; 8 bases agree with TRBD1. J gave up 2 bases and V 4 bases, and 10 bases lay outside the gene matches. CDR3 length: 16 residues. Germline V CDR1 and CDR2: SGHDN, FVKESK. As DNA, the CDR3 is TGTGCCAGCAGCCGAACTGGGACAGGTCTCCCCTACGAGCAGTACTTC. This codes for CASSRTGTGLPYEQYF. The full variable domain, rest sourced from reference TRBV14 and TRBJ2-7, is EAGVTQFPSHSVIEKGQTVTLRCDPISGHDNLYWYRRVMGKEIKFLLHFVKESKQDESGMPNNRFLAERTGGTYSTLKVQPAELEDSGVYFCASSRTGTGLPYEQYFGPGTRLTVT.

As regards this clonotype: The conserved final phenylalanine or tryptophan is absent from the CDR3, which likely points to a read error. The V gene is TRBV9, the J gene TRBJ2-7; TRBD1 aligns across 8 bases. This CDR3 region has 13 residues. The germline gives CDR1 SGDLS, CDR2 YYNGEE. Trimming at V came to 2 bases and at J to 5 bases, leaving 3 bases not matched to a gene. The DNA for the CDR3 is TGTGCCAGCAGCGTGGGACAGGTGAACGAGCAGTACCTC. Protein sequence: CASSVGQVNEQYL.

The V gene is TRBV29-1, the J gene TRBJ2-2; 8 bases fit TRBD1. V lost 0 bases to trimming and J lost 4 bases; unmatched junction nucleotides: 7. The CDR3 is 16 amino acids. CDR1 and CDR2 from the germline V gene are SQVTM and ANQGSEA. CDR3: CSVEDQRQGSTGELFF. The CDR3 DNA is TGCAGCGTTGAAGATCAGCGACAGGGGAGCACCGGGGAGCTGTTTTTT.

This chain uses TRBV2 with TRBJ1-5; 7 nucleotides match TRBD1. With V trimmed by 1 base and J by 12 bases, 3 bases remained unmatched. Germline V lookup: CDR1 SNHLY, CDR2 FYNNEI. There are 12 residues in the CDR3. CDR3 sequence reads: CASSEDGQVQHF. Written as DNA, the CDR3 is TGTGCCAGCAGTGAAGACGGACAGGTCCAGCATTTT. Full variable domain (rest looked up from reference TRBV2 and TRBJ1-5): EPEVTQTPSHQVTQMGQEVILRCVPISNHLYFYWYRQILGQKVEFLVSFYNNEISEKSEIFDDQFSVERPDGSNFTLKIRSTKLEDSAMYFCASSEDGQVQHFGDGTRLSIL.

The chain combines TRBV10-3 with TRBJ1-1; the D gene is possibly TRBD1 (5 bases). V lost 10 bases and J lost 4, with 16 bases in between. The CDR3 has 13 amino acids. Germline V gives CDR1 ENHRY, CDR2 SYGVKD. CDR3: CASIRGVGTEAFF. The CDR3 DNA follows: TGTGCCAGTATCAGAGGGGTCGGCACTGAAGCTTTCTTT.

The J gene is TRBJ2-1, the V gene TRBV10-3, with 11 bases identical to TRBD1. V gave up 7 bases and J gave up 7 bases; unmatched junction bases: 6. Germline V gene lookup returns CDR1 ENHRY and CDR2 SYGVKD. This CDR3 is built from 14 residues. The CDR3 reads CAINERDRGNEQFF. In DNA form, the CDR3 reads TGTGCCATCAACGAACGGGACAGGGGGAATGAGCAGTTCTTC.

Of note for this clonotype: Relative to the germline gene, one junction end is altered; a read error may explain this. V is TRBV7-3 and J is TRBJ2-6; 7 bases line up with TRBD1. This CDR3 is 17 amino acids long. The germline CDR1 and CDR2 sequences are SGHTA and FQGTGA. The CDR3: CASSLGTADSGANGLTF. CDR3 DNA: TGTGCCAGCAGCTTGGGGACAGCCGACTCTGGGGCCAACGGCCTGACTTTC.

On this clonotype: The junction shows a germline mismatch at one end, possibly a read error. This chain links TRBV5-5 with TRBJ1-4, with 7 bases lining up with TRBD1. This CDR3 is 14 amino acids long. Germline V gene data show CDR1 as SGHKS and CDR2 as YYEKEE (reference sequence). This chain's CDR3 is CASSPTGVHEKLFF. For the CDR3, the DNA is TGCGCCAGCAGCCCTACAGGGGTTCATGAAAAACTGTTTTTT.

This clonotype was detected many times. The chain links TRBV7-2 to TRBJ2-7; D is ambiguous. V was clipped by 1 base and J by 2 bases, with 9 bases between them. In germline, CDR1 is SGHTA, CDR2 FQGNSA. The CDR3 extends over 14 amino acids. CDR3 bases: TGTGCCAGCAGCTTAGAACGTGGTACCTACGAGCAGTACTTC. This translates into CASSLERGTYEQYF.

This sequence joins TRBV7-2 and TRBJ2-5; D is unresolved. The CDR3 is made up of 16 amino acids. V was trimmed by 3 bases and J by 3 bases, leaving 17 bases between them. CDR1 and CDR2 (germline): SGHTA, FQGNSA. The CDR3 loop is CASSFGPRTGKETQYF. The DNA for the CDR3 is TGTGCCAGCAGCTTCGGACCGAGGACCGGCAAAGAGACCCAGTACTTC.

Details on this clonotype: The junction does not match germline at one end; this may be a read error. V is TRBV10-3 and J is TRBJ2-7; D is undetermined. The CDR3 totals 12 residues. Per the germline V gene, CDR1 is ENHRY and CDR2 is SYGVKD. The CDR3 spells CASSLYGIEQYF. DNA for the CDR3: TGTGCCAGCAGTTTGTATGGGATCGAGCAGTACTTC.

This rearrangement joins TRBV7-2 to TRBJ1-5, with D perhaps matching TRBD1 (6 bases). CDR3 length equals 12 residues. The V gene's germline CDR1 is SGHTA and CDR2 FQGNSA. The CDR3 reads CDQQGGDQPQHF. The CDR3 DNA reads TGTGACCAACAGGGAGGCGATCAGCCCCAGCATTTT.

The rearrangement joins TRBV25-1 to TRBJ2-6, with D unresolved. The CDR3 runs to 14 residues. Germline V gene sequence: CDR1 MGHDK, CDR2 SYGVNS. Deletions cut 6 bases from V and 2 bases from J, with 8 bases between. This CDR3 is CASRVAAGANVLTF. CDR3 sequence (DNA): TGTGCCAGCAGAGTGGCGGCTGGGGCCAACGTCCTGACTTTC.